One and the same sample provided the 18 T cell receptor beta chains below, sequenced in a study of T cell responses to AZD1222 COVID-19 vaccine. The assay was immunoSEQ multiplex PCR, and TCRdb's table has in-frame clones only and misses some. There are roughly 140,000 clones in the sample; 88% occur only once, and more than 3% lies in the top ten. Sequencing used peripheral blood, obtained 28 days after the second AZD1222 dose. The receptors were gathered from an adult who received the AZD1222 COVID-19 vaccine.

This clone appeared a few times. The rearrangement links TRBV20-1 to TRBJ1-1; maybe TRBD1 (5 bases). The germline gives CDR1 DFQATT, CDR2 SNEGSKA (reference sequence). The CDR3 extends over 11 amino acids. V was shortened by 1 base and J by 7 bases, with 7 bases between the two germline ends. The CDR3, as DNA: TGCAGTGCTAGAGGACAGCTTGAAGCTTTCTTT. The encoded protein is CSARGQLEAFF.

Concerning this clone: Other nucleotide sequences from this sample produce the same CDR3. The CDR3 spells CASSQESTEAFF. The CDR3 coding sequence is TGTGCCAGCAGCCAAGAATCAACTGAAGCTTTCTTT. J is TRBJ1-1 and V is TRBV3-1 (or the pseudogene TRBV3-2); D is unclear. V was trimmed by 0 bases and J by 5 bases, leaving 4 bases between them. Germline-derived CDR1 and CDR2 are LGHDT and YNNKEL (reference sequence). The CDR3 runs to 12 residues.

The J gene is TRBJ1-5, the V gene TRBV27; D not certain. V was shortened by 2 bases and J by 7 bases, with 12 bases between the two germline ends. The CDR3 is 14 residues long. Germline loops: CDR1 MNHEY, CDR2 SMNVEV (reference sequence). CDR3 residues: CASSLSAGIQPQHF. CDR3 DNA: TGTGCCAGCAGTTTAAGCGCGGGGATCCAGCCCCAGCATTTT.

The chain recombines TRBV7-2 with TRBJ2-1, with 8 bases identical to TRBD1. This CDR3 is built from 16 residues. V trimming: 5 bases; J trimming: 9 bases; junction bases outside the gene matches: 15. Germline loops: CDR1 SGHTA, CDR2 FQGNSA. CDR3 sequence reads: CASSPTGGQDLVEQFF. CDR3 in DNA: TGTGCCAGCAGCCCTACAGGGGGTCAAGATCTTGTTGAGCAGTTCTTC.

V gene TRBV7-3 combines with J gene TRBJ2-2; D not certain. The V and J ends lost 3 bases and 4 bases respectively, with 9 bases between them. This CDR3 region has 14 residues. Germline V lookup: CDR1 SGHTA, CDR2 FQGTGA. The CDR3 DNA reads as TGTGCCAGCAGCTTGGACCCCGGCACCGGGGAGCTGTTTTTT. Protein sequence: CASSLDPGTGELFF.

J is TRBJ2-7 and V is TRBV5-1; D not certain. The V and J ends lost 7 bases and 4 bases respectively, with 9 bases between them. Germline lookup yields CDR1 SGHRS and CDR2 YFSETQ. This CDR3 has 11 residues. The CDR3 DNA sequence: TGCGCCAGCCGGGTGGGATACGAGCAGTACTTC. It translates to CASRVGYEQYF. Supplemented by reference TRBV5-1 and TRBJ2-7, the full variable domain reads KAGVTQTPRYLIKTRGQQVTLSCSPISGHRSVSWYQQTPGQGLQFLFEYFSETQRNKGNFPGRFSGRQFSNSRSEMNVSTLELGDSALYLCASRVGYEQYFGPGTRLTVT.

The chain uses TRBV7-9 and TRBJ1-2; D perhaps matches TRBD1 (5 bases). Trimming removed 4 bases from V and 5 bases from J, with 11 bases in between. The germline V gene encodes CDR1 SEHNR and CDR2 FQNEAQ (reference sequence). The CDR3 is 13 amino acids. The DNA for the CDR3 is TGTGCCAGCAGCTGGGAGGGGCGATATGGCTACACCTTC. Amino acids: CASSWEGRYGYTF.

The gene calls are TRBV25-1 and TRBJ2-7; 7 bases are shared with TRBD2. Germline CDR1 reads MGHDK; CDR2 reads SYGVNS. The CDR3 is made up of 11 amino acids. Trimming at V came to 6 bases and at J to 5 bases, leaving 1 base not matched to a gene. The CDR3: CASRGGDEQYF. CDR3 bases: TGTGCCAGCAGGGGAGGGGACGAGCAGTACTTC.

This clone occurred a few times. The chain has TRBV29-1 and TRBJ1-2, with D unresolved. The germline V gene has CDR1 SQVTM and CDR2 ANQGSEA. This CDR3 spans 12 amino acids. Trimming left V 4 bases short and J 1 base short, with 7 bases between. The CDR3 DNA follows: TGCAGCGTTGCAGCCAGTAACTATGGCTACACCTTC. Amino acid sequence: CSVAASNYGYTF.

The rearrangement joins TRBV29-1 to TRBJ1-2; 7 bases line up with TRBD1. CDR1 is SQVTM, CDR2 ANQGSEA, per germline. V lost 3 bases and J lost 8; bases outside the gene matches: 6. The CDR3 extends over 12 amino acids. CDR3 loop: CSVDIGTDGYTF. As DNA, the CDR3 is TGCAGCGTTGATATAGGGACAGACGGCTACACCTTC.

The rearrangement joins TRBV5-1 to TRBJ1-1; D perhaps matches TRBD1 (5 bases). The V gene lost 2 bases and the J gene lost 7 bases, with 18 bases spanning the gap. CDR1 is SGHRS, CDR2 YFSETQ, per germline. The CDR3 extends over 15 amino acids. This CDR3 is CASSFVEHNGGEAFF. CDR3 DNA: TGCGCCAGCAGCTTTGTTGAGCACAACGGGGGTGAAGCTTTCTTT. The variable domain in full, with the rest retrieved from reference TRBV5-1 and TRBJ1-1, is KAGVTQTPRYLIKTRGQQVTLSCSPISGHRSVSWYQQTPGQGLQFLFEYFSETQRNKGNFPGRFSGRQFSNSRSEMNVSTLELGDSALYLCASSFVEHNGGEAFFGQGTRLTVV.

This clone was detected only once. V is TRBV24-1 and J is TRBJ1-5, with a tentative D call TRBD1 (5 bases). The CDR3 length is 12 residues. Trimming left V 6 bases short and J 7 bases short, with 9 bases between. The V gene's germline CDR1 is KGHDR and CDR2 SFDVKD. CDR3 DNA: TGTGCCACCAGTATCGGGGACCAGCCCCAGCATTTT. Translating gives CATSIGDQPQHF.

The chain joins TRBV19 to TRBJ1-1; 9 bases are shared with TRBD1. The trim removed 9 bases at V and 0 bases at J, leaving 8 bases unmatched. CDR3 size: 15 residues. Per germline, CDR1 LNHDA and CDR2 SQIVND (reference sequence). In nucleotides, the CDR3 is TGTGCCAGCCCGAGGACAGGGGCTATGAACACTGAAGCTTTCTTT. As protein: CASPRTGAMNTEAFF. Variable domain in full (rest from reference TRBV19 and TRBJ1-1): DGGITQSPKYLFRKEGQNVTLSCEQNLNHDAMYWYRQDPGQGLRLIYYSQIVNDFQKGDIAEGYSVSREKKESFPLTVTSAQKNPTAFYLCASPRTGAMNTEAFFGQGTRLTVV.

V usage is TRBV10-3 and J usage is TRBJ2-2; D is ambiguous. The V gene's germline CDR1 is ENHRY and CDR2 SYGVKD. This CDR3 is built from 15 residues. V lost 0 bases and J 3 bases, leaving 8 bases between the germline ends. The CDR3 spells CAISESVPDTGELFF. The CDR3 nucleotides read TGTGCCATCAGTGAGTCGGTTCCTGACACCGGGGAGCTGTTTTTT.

The chain has TRBV6-5 and TRBJ1-2; TRBD1 might be the D (6 bases). The CDR3 consists of 14 residues. The ends were cut back, 0 bases at V and 3 bases at J, with 8 bases in the middle. CDR1 is MNHEY, CDR2 SVGAGI, per germline. In DNA form, the CDR3 reads TGTGCCAGCAGTTACTCGGGGGCATACTATGGCTACACCTTC. The encoded protein is CASSYSGAYYGYTF.

A single count supports this clone. J is TRBJ2-7 and V is TRBV14; possible D gene TRBD1, 5 bases. V lost 1 base and J 6 bases, leaving 13 bases between the germline ends. The germline CDR1 and CDR2 sequences are SGHDN and FVKESK. This CDR3 has 14 amino acids. The CDR3 sequence is CASSQVRGIGEQYF. CDR3 nucleotide sequence: TGTGCCAGCAGCCAAGTAAGGGGAATAGGCGAGCAGTACTTC.

This clone was detected once. This chain joins TRBV5-5 and TRBJ1-1; 7 bases line up with TRBD1. The germline gives CDR1 SGHKS, CDR2 YYEKEE (reference sequence). This CDR3 comprises 16 residues. The V and J ends lost 0 bases and 6 bases, in that order; junction bases with no gene match: 11. CDR3 nucleotide sequence: TGTGCCAGCAGCTTGGATCCGCAGGGGGGATTCGCTGAAGCTTTCTTT. Amino acid sequence: CASSLDPQGGFAEAFF.

This sequence joins TRBV11-2 and TRBJ2-4; tentatively, D is TRBD2 (6 bases). Germline values: CDR1 SGHAT, CDR2 FQNNGV. The CDR3 extends over 14 amino acids. V lost 5 bases to trimming and J lost 6 bases, with 14 bases between them. CDR3 in DNA: TGTGCCAGCAGCGGAGGGGCCGGGACAAACATTCAGTACTTC. Translating gives CASSGGAGTNIQYF. Using reference TRBV11-2 and TRBJ2-4 for the parts outside the CDR3, the full variable domain is EAGVAQSPRYKIIEKRQSVAFWCNPISGHATLYWYQQILGQGPKLLIQFQNNGVVDDSQLPKDRFSAERLKGVDSTLKIQPAKLEDSAVYLCASSGGAGTNIQYFGAGTRLSVL.